These 19 T cell receptor beta chains were sequenced from one sample in a study of T-cell memory formation after mild COVID-19. Each CDR3 protein is one row after TCRdb ran MiXCR on the 5' RACE reads. The data contain some 130,000 distinct CDR3 sequences, about 5.9% of them singletons. The specimen sequenced was PBMCs or a T cell subset sorted from them (not recorded which). These receptors originate from an adult woman who had mild COVID-19 (a few samples of this study predate the infection). Cell type and time point are not known.

This clonotype was counted between two and nine times. V usage is TRBV7-2 and J usage is TRBJ2-7; TRBD1 matches at 10 bases. Germline V gene data show CDR1 as SGHTA and CDR2 as FQGNSA. V lost 6 bases to trimming and J lost 3 bases; unmatched junction nucleotides: 5. This CDR3 contains 14 residues. This CDR3 is CASSRGTGVYEQYF. As DNA, the CDR3 is TGTGCCAGCAGTCGAGGGACAGGGGTCTACGAGCAGTACTTC.

This clonotype has only a few counts. This chain links TRBV25-1 with TRBJ1-2; possible D gene TRBD1, 6 bases. V was cut by 3 bases and J by 3 bases, with 14 bases left in between. Germline V CDR1 and CDR2: MGHDK, SYGVNS. This CDR3 has 15 amino acids. In nucleotides, the CDR3 is TGTGCCAGCAGTGATCCCCAGGGGCTAGACTATGGCTACACCTTC. This codes for CASSDPQGLDYGYTF.

This clonotype was picked up many times. The genes are TRBV5-6 and TRBJ2-1; TRBD2 is a possible D gene (6 bases). CDR3 length: 14 amino acids. The ends were cut back, 0 bases at V and 8 bases at J, with 12 bases in the middle. The germline gives CDR1 SGHDT, CDR2 YYEEEE. CDR3 sequence (DNA): TGTGCCAGCAGCTTGGGACACGGGAGCGATGAGCAGTTCTTC. This sequence encodes CASSLGHGSDEQFF.

This clonotype showed up just a few times. The chain links TRBV9 to TRBJ1-1; the D is unclear. The CDR3 is 14 residues long. CDR1 is SGDLS, CDR2 YYNGEE, per germline. V was clipped by 0 bases and J by 1 base, with 7 bases between them. The CDR3 region has the DNA TGTGCCAGCAGCGTAGCTCCAGAGAACACTGAAGCTTTCTTT. Residues: CASSVAPENTEAFF.

This clonotype was detected only a few times. The V gene is TRBV7-8, the J gene TRBJ2-4, with a tentative D call TRBD2 (5 bases). The V end lost 7 bases, the J end lost 0 bases, and 10 bases lay between the germline ends. The CDR3 runs to 14 residues. Germline V lookup: CDR1 SGHVS, CDR2 FQNEAQ. CDR3 DNA sequence: TGTGCCAGCAAGGATGGGAGAGCCAAAAACATTCAGTACTTC. Amino acids: CASKDGRAKNIQYF.

The V call is TRBV7-6, the J call TRBJ2-1; TRBD1 agrees at 7 bases. Germline CDR1 SGHVS, CDR2 FNYEAQ. J gave up 8 bases and V 7 bases, and 14 bases lay outside the gene matches. The CDR3 spans 15 residues. The CDR3 bases are TGTGCCAGCACCCCCAGACAGGGTGGTTTGTATGAGCAGTTCTTC. Translated, it gives CASTPRQGGLYEQFF.

This clonotype occurred many times. The rearrangement joins TRBV5-6 to TRBJ2-1; 8 bases line up with TRBD2. Germline values: CDR1 SGHDT, CDR2 YYEEEE. The CDR3 has 15 residues. Trimming cost V 4 bases and J 6 bases; bases outside gene matches: 9. CDR3 sequence (DNA): TGTGCCAGCAGCCGACGGGGACTAGGAGTCAATGAGCAGTTCTTC. Residues: CASSRRGLGVNEQFF.

This clonotype has ten or more counts. The CDR3 DNA sequence: TGTGCCAGCTCACCAGGGGTAAACACTGAAGCTTTCTTT. Amino acids: CASSPGVNTEAFF. V usage is TRBV18 and J usage is TRBJ1-1; no definite D call. Germline V lookup: CDR1 KGHSH, CDR2 LQKENI. Between the trimmed V and J ends, which lost 2 bases and 2 bases, there was a span of 6 bases. This CDR3 comprises 13 residues.

Only a few counts were recorded for this clonotype. In DNA, the CDR3 is TGTGCCAGCAGCCCGCGGGGTAGCGGCTCCTACAATGAGCAGTTCTTC. Its protein is CASSPRGSGSYNEQFF. The chain carries TRBV7-8 and TRBJ2-1, with D possibly TRBD2 on 6 matching bases. There are 16 residues in the CDR3. Trimming stripped 5 bases from V and 0 bases from J, with 14 bases between. Germline V gene lookup returns CDR1 SGHVS and CDR2 FQNEAQ.

In its sample, this clonotype was seen a few times. The chain uses TRBV24-1 and TRBJ1-5, with TRBD1 matching 10 bases. Trimming cost V 4 bases and J 2 bases; bases outside gene matches: 7. CDR1 is KGHDR and CDR2 is SFDVKD in the germline V gene. This CDR3 contains 17 residues. CDR3 in amino acids: CATSEPTGGHGNQPQHF. CDR3 in DNA: TGTGCCACCAGTGAGCCGACAGGGGGCCATGGCAATCAGCCCCAGCATTTT.

This clonotype was found a few times. The chain carries TRBV7-8 and TRBJ2-5, with 10 bases that match TRBD2. The germline gives CDR1 SGHVS, CDR2 FQNEAQ. The CDR3 is 16 amino acids. The V and J ends lost 5 bases and 5 bases, in that order; junction bases with no gene match: 11. CDR3 nucleotides: TGTGCCAGCAGCCTTAGCGGGGGGCGCGTGGGGGAGACCCAGTACTTC. Amino acid sequence: CASSLSGGRVGETQYF.

This clonotype is a singleton in its sample. The chain is built from TRBV27 and TRBJ2-1; TRBD2 matches at 10 bases. The length of the CDR3 is 19 residues. CDR1 is MNHEY and CDR2 is SMNVEV in the germline V gene (reference sequence). Trimming removed 4 bases from V and 0 bases from J; junction bases left unmatched: 12. Here the CDR3 reads CASSSLTSGSMISYNEQFF. In DNA form, the CDR3 reads TGTGCCAGCAGTTCTCTGACTAGCGGGTCGATGATCTCCTACAATGAGCAGTTCTTC.

At least ten counts were recorded for this clonotype. The chain carries TRBV25-1 and TRBJ2-5, with D perhaps TRBD1 or TRBD2 (5 bases each). The V end was cut by 4 bases, the J end by 1 base, with 10 bases between. Germline V gene data show CDR1 as MGHDK and CDR2 as SYGVNS. The CDR3 length is 14 residues. As DNA, the CDR3 is TGTGCCAGCAGTGGATGGGGACCCCAAGAGACCCAGTACTTC. Translated: CASSGWGPQETQYF.

This clonotype has a count of ten or more. V usage is TRBV19 and J usage is TRBJ1-1; perhaps TRBD1 as D (5 bases). The V gene's germline CDR1 is LNHDA and CDR2 SQIVND (reference sequence). V lost 1 base, J lost 2 bases, and 11 bases lay in between. The CDR3 loop spans 15 amino acids. The CDR3 is CASSIGPGLNTEAFF. The CDR3 DNA reads TGTGCCAGTAGTATAGGTCCAGGGCTAAACACTGAAGCTTTCTTT.

This clonotype was seen many times. The chain couples TRBV7-6 to TRBJ2-1; the match to TRBD1 covers 9 bases. The CDR3 spans 15 residues. Per the germline V gene, CDR1 is SGHVS and CDR2 is FNYEAQ. Trimming took 1 base from V and 6 from J; bases not matched to a gene: 4. The CDR3 protein is CASSLEGTGRNEQFF. The CDR3 DNA sequence: TGTGCCAGCAGCTTAGAAGGGACAGGGCGCAATGAGCAGTTCTTC.

This rearrangement joins TRBV21-1 to TRBJ1-4. TRBV21-1 counts as a pseudogene. The CDR3 is made up of 17 amino acids. The CDR3 sequence is CASSKKGFRKTNEKLFF. The CDR3 region has the DNA TGTGCCAGCAGCAAAAAGGGATTCCGGAAAACTAATGAAAAACTGTTTTTT.

The rearrangement links TRBV14 to TRBJ1-1; 11 bases fit TRBD1. Trimming at V came to 4 bases and at J to 4 bases, leaving 11 bases not matched to a gene. CDR1 is SGHDN and CDR2 is FVKESK in the germline V gene. CDR3 length: 17 residues. The CDR3 DNA sequence: TGTGCCAGCAGCCGGATACTGGGGACAGGGGGTGGCACTGAAGCTTTCTTT. It yields the protein CASSRILGTGGGTEAFF.

This clonotype was observed at least ten times. This sequence joins TRBV7-9 and TRBJ2-7, with D uncertain. The V gene lost 0 bases and the J gene lost 0 bases, with 9 bases spanning the gap. CDR1 is SEHNR and CDR2 is FQNEAQ in the germline V gene (reference sequence). The length of the CDR3 is 15 residues. CDR3 region: CASSLAQDGSYEQYF. CDR3 DNA sequence: TGTGCCAGCAGCTTAGCTCAGGACGGCTCCTACGAGCAGTACTTC. Complete variable domain (other parts from reference TRBV7-9 and TRBJ2-7): DTGVSQNPRHKITKRGQNVTFRCDPISEHNRLYWYRQTLGQGPEFLTYFQNEAQLEKSRLLSDRFSAERPKGSFSTLEIQRTEQGDSAMYLCASSLAQDGSYEQYFGPGTRLTVT.

Ten or more counts support this clonotype. The chain has TRBV12-3 or TRBV12-4 and TRBJ2-7; 9 bases align to TRBD1. Trimming cost V 7 bases and J 1 base; bases outside gene matches: 8. The CDR3 spans 15 residues. The CDR3 region is CASTDRDRVSYEQYF. The CDR3 region has the DNA TGTGCCAGCACGGACAGGGACAGGGTATCCTACGAGCAGTACTTC.